This T cell receptor (beta chain) comes out of a study of shared clonotypes between healthy human individuals. The germline V and J ends were trimmed by 7 bases and 4 bases, with 7 bases remaining between them. This CDR3 contains 10 residues. CDR1 and CDR2 from the germline V gene are SQVTM and ANQGSEA. Assay runs were performed at deep level. Clones were sequenced by immunoSEQ multiplex PCR, and TCRdb holds only the in-frame ones, with some missing. The table has roughly 2.6 million clones, about 92% seen once. Sample: naive CD4+ T cells sorted from blood. This sample's subset: CD45RA+ positively selected. The sequence derives from a man younger than 35 in good health. V usage is TRBV29-1 and J usage is TRBJ1-1; no definite D call. The CDR3 nucleotides are TGCAGCGCCGCTGTCACTGAAGCTTTCTTT. Residues: CSAAVTEAFF.